This T cell receptor beta chain came from a study of cytomegalovirus exposure and HLA in healthy donors. Whole-study context: In a previous analysis, 110 million or so unique TCR beta sequences were found from about 179 million T cells. Study-wide points: Generally TCR sequences proved uncommon, though certain public TCRs appeared in numerous donors. About 87% or about 30% of the time was how often most TCR beta V segments were productive, according to an earlier analysis.

Researchers ran the PCR with 60 Vbeta and 13 Jbeta primers. Measured with immunoSEQ multiplex PCR; TCRdb has only the in-frame clones, and not every one. The data show roughly 240,000 clones, with 82% seen just once and around 5% held by the top ten. Details on this clone: Its antigen is still unknown.

The receptor was derived from a woman aged 40 to 55 in good health and CMV-seropositive. The sequencing sample was made of PBMCs.

The CDR3 loop reads CASRLRPGGETQYF. The CDR3 region has the DNA TGTGCAAGTCGCTTACGGCCAGGGGGGGAGACCCAGTACTTC. The gene calls are TRBV12-2 and TRBJ2-5; whether TRBD1, the table's D call, matches the DNA was not checked. TRBV12-2 is listed as a pseudogene. CDR3 length: 14 amino acids.